This T cell receptor (beta chain) emerged from a study of T cell responses to AZD1222 COVID-19 vaccine. Findings and caveats of the study: Scientists sampled the repertoires only once the peak T cell response had passed. AZD1222 recipients seropositive at baseline numbered only 5 to 7. Unmutated variant regions are reportedly targeted by nearly half of spike-specific TCRs. Vaccine-related CD4 TCRs covered spike, predominating at 160-218 and 743-854.

TCRdb's table, derived via immunoSEQ multiplex PCR, lists solely in-frame clones and lacks some. The sample records around 120,000 clones, roughly 87% being singletons. For this clone: The antigen is unknown.

This CDR3 has 16 amino acids. The germline gives CDR1 GTSNPN, CDR2 SVGIG (reference sequence). With V trimmed by 3 bases and J by 0 bases, 3 bases remained unmatched. The sample here was peripheral blood, taken on day 0 of AZD1222 vaccination. The rearrangement uses TRBV30 and TRBJ2-2; 11 nucleotides align to TRBD2. The clonotype comes from an adult in good health. CDR3 coding DNA: TGTGCCTGGAGGGGACTAGCGGATACGAACACCGGGGAGCTGTTTTTT. This translates into CAWRGLADTNTGELFF.